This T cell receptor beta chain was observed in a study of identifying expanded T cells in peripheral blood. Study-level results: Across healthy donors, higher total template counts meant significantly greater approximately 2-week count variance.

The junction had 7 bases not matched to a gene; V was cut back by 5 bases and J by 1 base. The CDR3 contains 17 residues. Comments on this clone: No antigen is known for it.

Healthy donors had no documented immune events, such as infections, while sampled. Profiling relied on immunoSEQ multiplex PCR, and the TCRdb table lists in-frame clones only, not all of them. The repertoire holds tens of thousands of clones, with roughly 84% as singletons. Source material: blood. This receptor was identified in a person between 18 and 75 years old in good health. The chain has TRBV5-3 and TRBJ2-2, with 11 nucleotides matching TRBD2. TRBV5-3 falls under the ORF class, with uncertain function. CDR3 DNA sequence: TGTGCCAGAAGAGCTTCTAGCGGGGGGATGAACACCGGGGAGCTGTTTTTT. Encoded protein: CARRASSGGMNTGELFF.